Sequencing of this T cell receptor (beta chain) was carried out in a study of shared clonotypes between healthy human individuals. Study outcomes and limitations: Estimated richness values were generally larger in naive subsets than in memory subsets.

For every subset, genomic DNA was evenly distributed across several immunoSEQ plates. The table came from immunoSEQ multiplex PCR; TCRdb's copy has only in-frame clones and leaves some out. This table has approximately 1,500,000 clones, roughly 96% appearing once. V gave up 4 bases and J gave up 3 bases, with 10 bases separating them. Germline lookup yields CDR1 GTSNPN and CDR2 SVGIG (reference sequence). This CDR3 is 13 amino acids long. With respect to this clone: Its antigen remains unidentified.

J is TRBJ1-5 and V is TRBV30; unclear D gene. The clonotype comes from a man under 40 in good health. Sequencing input: naive CD4+ T cells sorted from blood. Subset meaning: CD45RA+ positively selected. The CDR3 spells CAWTEQNNQPQHF. CDR3 DNA: TGTGCCTGGACGGAACAAAACAATCAGCCCCAGCATTTT.